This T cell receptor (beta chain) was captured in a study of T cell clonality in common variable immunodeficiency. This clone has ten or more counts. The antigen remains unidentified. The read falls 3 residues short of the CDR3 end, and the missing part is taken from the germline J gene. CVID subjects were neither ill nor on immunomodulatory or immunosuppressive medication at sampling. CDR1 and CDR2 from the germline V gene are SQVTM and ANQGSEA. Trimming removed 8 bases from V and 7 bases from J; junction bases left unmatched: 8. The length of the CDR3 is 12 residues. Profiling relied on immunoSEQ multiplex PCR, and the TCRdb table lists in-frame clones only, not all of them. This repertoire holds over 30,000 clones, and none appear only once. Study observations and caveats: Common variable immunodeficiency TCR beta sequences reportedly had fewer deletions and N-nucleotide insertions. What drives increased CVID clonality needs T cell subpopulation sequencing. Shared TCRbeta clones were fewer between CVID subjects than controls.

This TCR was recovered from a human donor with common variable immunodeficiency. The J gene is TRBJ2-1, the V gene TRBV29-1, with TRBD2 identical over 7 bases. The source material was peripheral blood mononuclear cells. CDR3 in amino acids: CSPPWEGNEQFF. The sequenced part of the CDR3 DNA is TGCAGCCCACCCTGGGAGGGGAATGAG.